Listed below are T cell receptor beta chains from one sample, sequenced in a study of cytomegalovirus exposure and HLA in healthy donors. Libraries were prepared by immunoSEQ multiplex PCR; TCRdb keeps only in-frame clonotypes and omits some of them. Among 100,000 to 150,000 clones listed, 85% to 90% were seen once. The sample consisted of PBMCs. The receptor source for this set is a woman aged 30 to 39 in good health and CMV-seronegative. CDR3s include the opening cysteine and the closing phenylalanine or tryptophan. D genes are given only for firm matches. For some rows the clone size is stated as once, few or many, or as a class when expanded; others skip it.

clone_size	v_call	d_call	cdr3_length	j_call	cdr3_nt	cdr3_aa
NA	TRBV27	TRBD1	15	TRBJ1-5	TGTGCCAGCAGTTTATTTTACAGGGGCGATCAGCCCCAGCATTTT	CASSLFYRGDQPQHF
NA	TRBV19	TRBD1	15	TRBJ2-1	TGTGCCAGTAGTATGGGGACAGGGAATTTCGATGAGCAGTTCTTC	CASSMGTGNFDEQFF
NA	TRBV12-1	NA	18	TRBJ2-7	TGTGCCAGCAGCCCCCAGGACAGCTGGGACCCAAGCTCCTACGAGCAGTACTTC	CASSPQDSWDPSSYEQYF
NA	TRBV23-1	NA	17	TRBJ1-1	TGCGCCAGCAGTCATCCTCGTCCCAGGGTATTTCACACTGAGGCTTTCTTT	CASSHPRPRVFHTEAFF
NA	TRBV5-1	TRBD1	15	TRBJ1-2	TGCGCCAGCAGCTTGGGACAGGGTATCGACTATGGCTACACCTTC	CASSLGQGIDYGYTF
NA	TRBV7-2	NA	11	TRBJ2-1	TGTGCCAGCAGATACGACAGTGAGCAGTTCTTC	CASRYDSEQFF
NA	TRBV7-9	NA	14	TRBJ2-5	TGTGCCAGCAGCTTAGCCCAGTACCAAGAGACCCAGTACTTC	CASSLAQYQETQYF
NA	TRBV9	TRBD2	16	TRBJ2-5	TGTGCCAGCAGCGTATCTGCGGGGGGTCACCAAGAGACCCAGTACTTC	CASSVSAGGHQETQYF
NA	TRBV4-1	NA	17	TRBJ1-2	TGCGCCAGCAGCCAAGCGATTGGCCAGGGGTTGATCTATGGCTACACCTTC	CASSQAIGQGLIYGYTF
once	TRBV7-8	TRBD1	14	TRBJ1-2	TGTGCCAGCAGCCCCAGGACAGGCTTCGATGGCTACACCTTC	CASSPRTGFDGYTF
few	TRBV19	NA	14	TRBJ2-3	NA	CASTSGQGTDTQYF
NA	TRBV28	TRBD1	13	TRBJ2-7	TGTGCCAGCAAGGGACAGGGAACCTACGAGCAGTACTTC	CASKGQGTYEQYF
NA	TRBV7-9	NA	13	TRBJ1-2	TGTGCCAGCAGCTTTACGGGGGTGGGTGGCTACACCTTC	CASSFTGVGGYTF
NA	TRBV28	TRBD1	12	TRBJ1-4	TGTGCCAGCAGTTCGTTAGGACAGGGGCGGTTTTTT	CASSSLGQGRFF
NA	TRBV7-9	NA	15	TRBJ2-5	TGTGCCAGCAGCTTAGGTAGCTCAGGGGATGGGACCCAGTACTTC	CASSLGSSGDGTQYF
NA	TRBV9	TRBD1	13	TRBJ2-7	TGTGCCAGCAGCGTTGGGGACAGGGGCGAGCAGTACTTC	CASSVGDRGEQYF
NA	TRBV19	NA	17	TRBJ2-1	TGTGCCAGTAGAATGGGTCGGGGGACCCCAGTCTACAATGAGCAGTTCTTC	CASRMGRGTPVYNEQFF
NA	TRBV28	TRBD2	14	TRBJ2-7	TGTGCCAGCACCCAACCACTAGCGGCCTACGAGCAGTACTTC	CASTQPLAAYEQYF
once	TRBV2	TRBD2	15	TRBJ2-2	TGTGCCAGCAGTGTGTCAAGCGGGGGGGGCGGGGAGCTGTTTTTT	CASSVSSGGGGELFF
NA	TRBV7-9	NA	15	TRBJ2-1	TGTGCCAGCAGCTTAAGGCCGGGAGCGGAGAATGAGCAGTTCTTC	CASSLRPGAENEQFF
NA	TRBV19	NA	15	TRBJ2-5	TGTGCCAGTAGTGGAACCGATGTGGTGAGGGAGACCCAGTACTTC	CASSGTDVVRETQYF
NA	TRBV4-3	TRBD2	15	TRBJ2-1	TGCGCCAGCAGCCCCGTAGCGGGAGGCTTGAATGAGCAGTTCTTC	CASSPVAGGLNEQFF
NA	TRBV5-4	TRBD2	16	TRBJ2-7	TGTGCCAGCAGCGAGCATACGGGACTAGCGGGAGTCGAGCAGTACTTC	CASSEHTGLAGVEQYF
NA	TRBV7-3	TRBD2	17	TRBJ2-6	TGTGCCAGCAGCTTAATCGGGGGGGGCTCTGGGGCCAACGTCCTGACTTTC	CASSLIGGGSGANVLTF
NA	TRBV19	TRBD1	16	TRBJ1-5	TGTGCCAGTAGTACCGACAGGGTGGTGAGCAATCAGCCCCAGCATTTT	CASSTDRVVSNQPQHF
NA	TRBV19	TRBD1	15	TRBJ1-2	TGTGCCAGTAGTATAGTTGGGACAGTCCTCTATGGCTACACCTTC	CASSIVGTVLYGYTF
few	TRBV5-1	NA	17	TRBJ2-6	TGCGCCAGCAGCTTGGTTTTTACGGGGGCTGGGGCCAACGTCCTGACTTTC	CASSLVFTGAGANVLTF
NA	TRBV25-1	TRBD2	16	TRBJ2-1	TGTGCCAGCAGTGATCCGACTAGCGGGAGGGGAAATGAGCAGTTCTTC	CASSDPTSGRGNEQFF
once	TRBV28	TRBD1	18	TRBJ2-7	TGTGCCAGCAGTCCTATCCCGTTTCAGGGGACAGGTAGCTACGAGCAGTACTTC	CASSPIPFQGTGSYEQYF
NA	TRBV10-3	NA	17	TRBJ2-5	TGTGCCATCAGTGATCAGGTAGCGGCCAACCCCCAAGAGACCCAGTACTTC	CAISDQVAANPQETQYF
NA	TRBV21-1	NA	17	TRBJ2-1	TGTGCCAGCAGCTCCCAGGGGCTAGGGGGGGGTGGGAATGAGCAGTTCTTC	CASSSQGLGGGGNEQFF
NA	TRBV7-2	NA	15	TRBJ2-7	TGTGCCAGCAGCACGATTGTGGGCGGGACCTACGAGCAGTACTTC	CASSTIVGGTYEQYF